The present T cell receptor (beta chain) was sequenced within a study of blood T cell repertoires in COVID-19. In the original workflow: Counts of nucleated cells, estimated from reference gene primer amplification, were obtained. The table came from immunoSEQ multiplex PCR; TCRdb's copy has only in-frame clones and leaves some out. For V, J and clone size, that table is used; D and trimming come from the DNA. This sample yields over 100,000 clones, of which over 75% are seen a single time; roughly 11% belongs to the top ten. The ends were cut back, 2 bases at V and 5 bases at J, with 9 bases in the middle. Germline V gene lookup returns CDR1 LGHDT and CDR2 YNNKEL (reference sequence). This CDR3 spans 13 amino acids.

This rearrangement joins TRBV3-1 (or the pseudogene TRBV3-2) to TRBJ2-5; tentatively, D is TRBD1 (5 bases). The TCR sequence derives from a man of 80 years or more with acute or convalescent COVID-19. Sequences were obtained from peripheral blood. For the CDR3, the DNA is TGTGCCAGCAGCCAAACAGGAGTCGAGACCCAGTACTTC. This codes for CASSQTGVETQYF.